This entry lists 8 T cell receptor beta chains sequenced from one sample in a study of early T cells in non-severe SARS-CoV-2 infection. TCRdb processed the 5' RACE reads anew with MiXCR; each CDR3 protein has one entry. The sample has some 57,000 distinct CDR3 sequences, 11% seen once. Sample: whole blood. These receptors were obtained from an adult who was a healthcare worker with PCR-confirmed SARS-CoV-2 infection or an uninfected control (not recorded which).

The V call is TRBV12-3 or TRBV12-4, the J call TRBJ2-1; D is unresolved. CDR3 size: 13 residues. With 3 bases removed from V and 4 bases from J, the gap between germline ends came to 7 bases. The chain's CDR3 is CASSFGEYNEQFF. The CDR3 nucleotides read TGTGCCAGCAGTTTCGGAGAATACAATGAGCAGTTCTTC.

Regarding this clonotype: A read error may be the cause here, since a much bigger clone is one base away. The chain carries TRBV7-8 and TRBJ2-7; D may be TRBD1 (6 bases). The V gene's germline CDR1 is SGHVS and CDR2 FQNEAQ. The CDR3 runs to 15 residues. V was cut by 10 bases and J by 7 bases, with 26 bases left in between. The CDR3 is CATRTHQGPSEEQYF. The CDR3 DNA follows: TGTGCCACCAGAACACACCAGGGGCCTTCGGAGGAGCAGTACTTC. The full variable domain, its missing parts supplied by reference TRBV7-8 and TRBJ2-7, is GAGVSQSPRYKVAKRGQDVALRCDPISGHVSLFWYQQALGQGPEFLTYFQNEAQLDKSGLPSDRFFAERPEGSVSTLKIQRTQQEDSAVYLCATRTHQGPSEEQYFGPGTRLTVT.

This clonotype has ten or more counts. The chain employs TRBV4-1 and TRBJ1-1, with a tentative D call TRBD1 (6 bases). The CDR3 is 18 amino acids. Per the germline V gene, CDR1 is MGHRA and CDR2 is YSYEKL. Trimming took off 1 base at V and 1 base at J, with 19 bases between the two ends. In nucleotides, the CDR3 is TGCGCCAGCAGCCAAGCCCCCGGGACAACTCGTGGGAACACTGAAGCTTTCTTT. Protein product: CASSQAPGTTRGNTEAFF.

In this sample, this clonotype turned up a few times. This chain uses TRBV29-1 with TRBJ1-2; perhaps TRBD1 as D (6 bases). Germline V CDR1 and CDR2: SQVTM, ANQGSEA. There are 13 residues in the CDR3. Trimming shortened V by 3 bases and J by 0 bases, and 8 bases separated the two germline ends. The CDR3 sequence: CSVDGGSNYGYTF. The CDR3 DNA sequence: TGCAGCGTTGACGGGGGCTCTAACTATGGCTACACCTTC.

This clonotype was observed many times. The rearrangement joins TRBV10-2 to TRBJ1-5; the match to TRBD1 covers 7 bases. This CDR3 is 12 amino acids long. V was clipped by 8 bases and J by 9 bases; unmatched bases: 7. Germline CDR1 reads WSHSY; CDR2 reads SAAADI. In DNA, the CDR3 is TGCGCCAGCCGACAGGGCAGTGGGCCCCAGCATTTT. Translation gives CASRQGSGPQHF.

This clonotype was seen ten or more times. The chain carries TRBV7-6 and TRBJ2-1, with 11 bases identical to TRBD2. Per the germline V gene, CDR1 is SGHVS and CDR2 is FNYEAQ. The CDR3 contains 15 residues. V shed 1 base and J 6 bases; nucleotides not matched to a gene: 2. DNA for the CDR3: TGTGCCAGCAGCTTAGGAGGACTAGCGGGCAATGAGCAGTTCTTC. The encoded protein is CASSLGGLAGNEQFF.

This clonotype was seen at least ten times. The chain employs TRBV2 and TRBJ2-7; 10 bases line up with TRBD2. The germline CDR1 and CDR2 sequences are SNHLY and FYNNEI. Germline trimming cut 8 bases from V and 1 base from J; bases unmatched to any gene: 8. The CDR3 runs to 15 residues. CDR3 sequence (DNA): TGTGCCAGCGTTGAGGGACTAGCGACTTCCTACGAGCAGTACTTC. Translating gives CASVEGLATSYEQYF.

This clonotype has a count of ten or more. The chain combines TRBV11-1 with TRBJ2-4; no reliable D call. V was clipped by 2 bases and J by 0 bases, with 14 bases between them. Germline V gene lookup returns CDR1 SGHAT and CDR2 FQDESV (reference sequence). The CDR3 runs to 17 residues. The CDR3 DNA sequence: TGTGCCAGCAGCTTAAGGACGGATCGCCTAGCCAAAAACATTCAGTACTTC. Translating gives CASSLRTDRLAKNIQYF.